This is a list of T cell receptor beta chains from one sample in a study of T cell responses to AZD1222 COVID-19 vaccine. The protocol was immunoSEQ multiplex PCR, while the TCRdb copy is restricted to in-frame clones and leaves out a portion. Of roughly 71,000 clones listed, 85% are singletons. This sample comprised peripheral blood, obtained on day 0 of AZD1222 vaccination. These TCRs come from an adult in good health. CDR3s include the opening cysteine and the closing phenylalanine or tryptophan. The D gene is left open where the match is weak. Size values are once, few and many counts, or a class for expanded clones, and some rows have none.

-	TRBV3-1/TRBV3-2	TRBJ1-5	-	TGTGCCAGCAGCCAAGATCGAGGGGGACGGGGCAGCAATCAGCCCCAGCATTTT	CASSQDRGGRGSNQPQHF
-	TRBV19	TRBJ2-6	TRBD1	TGTGCCAGTAGTATCTTAACAGGGGGAACTGGGGCCAACGTCCTGACTTTC	CASSILTGGTGANVLTF
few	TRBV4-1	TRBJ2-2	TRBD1	TGCGCCAGCAGCCCACCGGGACAGGCGAACACCGGGGAGCTGTTTTTT	CASSPPGQANTGELFF
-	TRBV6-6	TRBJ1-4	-	TGTGCCAGCAGTTCCCGGGACGGCCTTTTGGGTGAAAAACTGTTTTTT	CASSSRDGLLGEKLFF
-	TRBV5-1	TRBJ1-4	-	TGCGCCAGCAGGGTACAGGGTGGGGAAAAACTGTTTTTT	CASRVQGGEKLFF
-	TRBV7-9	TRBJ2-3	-	TGTGCCAGCAGCTTAGATCGCAGCACAGATACGCAGTATTTT	CASSLDRSTDTQYF
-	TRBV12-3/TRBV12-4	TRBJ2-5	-	TGTGCCAGCAGCTTCGACACCAAAGAGACCCAGTACTTC	CASSFDTKETQYF
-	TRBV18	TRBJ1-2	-	TGTGCCAGCTCACCCTCCGCGGCCGCGGGAGGCTACACCTTC	CASSPSAAAGGYTF
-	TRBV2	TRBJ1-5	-	TGTGCCAGCAACAGGGAGACTAATCAGCCCCAGCATTTT	CASNRETNQPQHF
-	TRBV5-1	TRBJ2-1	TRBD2	TGCGCCAGCAGCCCAGATAGCGGGGTGGCCTACAATGAGCAGTTCTTC	CASSPDSGVAYNEQFF